This T cell receptor (beta chain) was sequenced for a study of blood T cells in healthy people across ages. Study results and caveats: Donor CMV status was unknown, possibly confounding expanded clonotype changes. Total diversity from one million sequenced T cells was likely underestimated.

Alongside a J-beta primer mix, a sample-barcoded 5' primer served in a second PCR lasting about 7 to 11 cycles. Through a template-switch adaptor with 12 random nucleotides, each cDNA molecule received a tag. TCRdb passed the 5' RACE reads through MiXCR, listing each CDR3 protein once. The data show roughly 500,000 distinct CDR3 sequences, 25% to 30% seen once. The germline V gene has CDR1 DFQATT and CDR2 SNEGSKA (reference sequence). The V gene lost 2 bases and the J gene lost 3 bases, with 13 bases spanning the gap. This CDR3 contains 15 residues. As concerns this clonotype: Its antigen remains unknown.

Researchers collected about 9.1 milliliters of peripheral blood from every single donor. Sequences were obtained from blood. This chain connects TRBV20-1 to TRBJ1-4; D gene uncertain. The TCR comes from a woman aged 70 to 79 in good health. CDR3 protein: CSARLNAGANEKLFF. The CDR3 DNA reads TGCAGTGCTAGATTAAACGCAGGAGCTAATGAAAAACTGTTTTTT.